Included here is one T cell receptor (beta chain) sequence, with context. The antigen is not known. With 60 Vbeta and 13 Jbeta primers, the PCR was carried out. TCRdb's copy holds only in-frame clones and misses some; the assay was immunoSEQ multiplex PCR. Among 100,000 to 150,000 clones listed, about 68% were seen once. V trimming: 5 bases; J trimming: 1 base; junction bases outside the gene matches: 3. The CDR3 totals 14 residues. Germline CDR1 is SEHNR and CDR2 is FQNEAQ (reference sequence). This record belongs to a study of cytomegalovirus exposure and HLA in healthy donors. Study-wide findings and caveats: The authors enumerated under 200 TCR beta chains as linked to cytomegalovirus. Presence/absence analyses assumed roughly uniform sequencing depth across donors. Evidence from a later analysis indicated that most CMV-associated TCR beta chains looked HLA-restricted.

The TCR comes from a man aged 40-50 years in good health and CMV-seropositive. This chain joins TRBV7-9 and TRBJ2-3; 7 nucleotides match TRBD1. The sample taken for sequencing was PBMCs. CDR3 in amino acids: CASSPGQGTDTQYF. The DNA for the CDR3 is TGTGCCAGCAGCCCCGGACAGGGCACAGATACGCAGTATTTT.